The clone carrying this TCR beta chain was counted at least ten times. The antigen is not known. Library preparation for TCR beta used quantitative 5'-RACE with molecular barcodes. TCRdb reprocessed the 5' RACE reads via MiXCR and lists one record per CDR3 protein. Of 700,000 to 850,000 distinct CDR3 sequences listed, about 10% are singletons. This entry is derived from a study of CD8 T cells in ankylosing spondylitis. There are 11 residues in the CDR3. The germline gives CDR1 SGHDT, CDR2 YYEEEE. With 4 bases removed from V and 9 bases from J, the gap between germline ends came to 11 bases. Study-level findings and limits: According to the report, clones linked to the disease were significantly enriched in matched synovial fluid samples taken from ankylosing spondylitis patients. It appeared that ankylosing spondylitis blood was characterized by a TCR beta motif of fewer than ten highly homologous variants. CD8+ cells made up the disease-linked clones, which were relatively rare in peripheral blood.

The sample taken for sequencing was blood, either unsorted or a sorted T cell fraction (not recorded which). V usage is TRBV5-6 and J usage is TRBJ2-7; D ambiguous. The receptor was isolated from a male donor with ankylosing spondylitis. The CDR3 DNA sequence: TGTGCCAGCAGCCGACGGGCTTCGCAGTACTTC. It translates to CASSRRASQYF.